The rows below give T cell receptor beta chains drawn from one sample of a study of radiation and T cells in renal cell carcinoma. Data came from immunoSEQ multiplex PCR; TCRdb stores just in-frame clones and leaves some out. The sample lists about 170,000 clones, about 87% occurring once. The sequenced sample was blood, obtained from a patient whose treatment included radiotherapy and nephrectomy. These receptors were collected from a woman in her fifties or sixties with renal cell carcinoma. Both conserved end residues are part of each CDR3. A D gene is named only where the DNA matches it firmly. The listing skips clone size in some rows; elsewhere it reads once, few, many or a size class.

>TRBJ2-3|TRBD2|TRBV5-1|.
TGCGCCAGCAATTTAGCGGGTGGCACAGATACGCAGTATTTT
CASNLAGGTDTQYF
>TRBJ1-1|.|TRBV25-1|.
TGTGCCAGCAGAGAAACAGGCGGGCACACTGAAGCTTTCTTT
CASRETGGHTEAFF
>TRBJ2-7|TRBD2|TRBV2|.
TGTGCCAGCAGCAACGGAGCGGGGGGTACCTACGAGCAGTACTTC
CASSNGAGGTYEQYF
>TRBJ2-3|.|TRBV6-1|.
TGTGCCTGTCGGGTTGGGGGTACCACAGATACGCAGTATTTT
CACRVGGTTDTQYF
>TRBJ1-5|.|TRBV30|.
TGTGCCCTGAGAATAAGGGGAGGCAATCAGCCCCAGCATTTT
CALRIRGGNQPQHF
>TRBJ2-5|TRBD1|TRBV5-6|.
TGTGCCAGCAGCTTTTACGGGACAGGACGGGCGGGTGAGACCCAGTACTTC
CASSFYGTGRAGETQYF
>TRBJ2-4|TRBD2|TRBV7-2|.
TGTGCCAGCAGCCCCCAGACTAGCGGGGGGGCGGCCAAAAACATTCAGTACTTC
CASSPQTSGGAAKNIQYF
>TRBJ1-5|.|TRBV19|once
TGTGCCAGTAGTATGGGAAGGGACGTCAAGTTTCAGCCCCAGCATTTT
CASSMGRDVKFQPQHF
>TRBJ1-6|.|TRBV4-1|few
TGCGCCAGCAGCCAAGATGAGGGGGTAAATAATTCACCCCTCCACTTT
CASSQDEGVNNSPLHF
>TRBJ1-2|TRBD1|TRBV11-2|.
TGTGCCAGCAGCTCTAGGACAGGCGGCTATGGCTACACCTTC
CASSSRTGGYGYTF
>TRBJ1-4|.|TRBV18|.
TGTGCCAGCTCACCCTCAGGGCGGGCTGAAAAACTGTTTTTT
CASSPSGRAEKLFF
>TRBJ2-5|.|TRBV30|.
TGTGCCTGGAGTCCCGGGGAACAGACCCAGTACTTC
CAWSPGEQTQYF
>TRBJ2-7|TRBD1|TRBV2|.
TGTGCCAGCAATAGGGACAGGGGTTACGAGCAGTACTTC
CASNRDRGYEQYF
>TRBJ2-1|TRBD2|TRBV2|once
TGTGCCAGCAGTGACGGACTAGCCGACAATGAGCAGTTCTTC
CASSDGLADNEQFF
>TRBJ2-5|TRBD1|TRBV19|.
TGTGCCAGTAGTACTCACAGTGGGGGGACAGGCCAAGAGACCCAGTACTTC
CASSTHSGGTGQETQYF
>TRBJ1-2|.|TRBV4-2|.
TGTGCCAGCAGCCAAGCGCTGGGCCAGGTTGATGGCTACACCTTC
CASSQALGQVDGYTF
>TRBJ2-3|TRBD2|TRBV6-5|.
TGTGCCAGCAGTCAGGGACTAGCGACAGATACGCAGTATTTT
CASSQGLATDTQYF
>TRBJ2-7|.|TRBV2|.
TGTGCCAGCATACAGGCCTACGAGCAGTACTTC
CASIQAYEQYF
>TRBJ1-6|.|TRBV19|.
TGTGCCAGTAGCGCTCAGCTCCTCTATAATTCACCCCTCCACTTT
CASSAQLLYNSPLHF
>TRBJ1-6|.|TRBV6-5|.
TGTGCCAGCAGTTACTCGGCGGGGGGGTATAATTCACCCCTCCACTTT
CASSYSAGGYNSPLHF
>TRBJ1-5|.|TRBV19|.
TGTGCCAGTAGTACCCGGGGCTTCTATAGCAATCAGCCCCAGCATTTT
CASSTRGFYSNQPQHF
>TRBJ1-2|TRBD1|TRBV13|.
TGTGCCAGCAGCTCAGGGGGCGCGGGCTATGGCTACACCTTC
CASSSGGAGYGYTF
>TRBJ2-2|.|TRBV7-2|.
TGTGCCAGCAGCTTCTCGGCGGGTACGAACACCGGGGAGCTGTTTTTT
CASSFSAGTNTGELFF
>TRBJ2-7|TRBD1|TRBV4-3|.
TGCGCCAGCAGCCAAGATACCCCAGGGGGCCTCTCCTACGAGCAGTACTTC
CASSQDTPGGLSYEQYF
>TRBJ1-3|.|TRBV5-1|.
TGCGCCAGCAGCTTGGCCGTGGGGGGTACTGGAAACACCATATATTTT
CASSLAVGGTGNTIYF
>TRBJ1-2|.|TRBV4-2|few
TGTGCCAGCAGCCAAGAGTCAGTCTATGGCTACACCTTC
CASSQESVYGYTF
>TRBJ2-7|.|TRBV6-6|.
TGTGCCAGCAGTTACAGGGAGGACGAGCAGTACTTC
CASSYREDEQYF
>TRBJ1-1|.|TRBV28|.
TGTGCCAGCAGTCCATACAGGCTGAACACTGAAGCTTTCTTT
CASSPYRLNTEAFF
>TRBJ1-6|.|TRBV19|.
TGTGCCAGTAGCATACAGGGAGAGAATTCACCCCTCCACTTT
CASSIQGENSPLHF
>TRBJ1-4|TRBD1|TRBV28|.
TGTGCCAGCAGTTCGACAGGGAAAGGGGTGACTAATGAAAAACTGTTTTTT
CASSSTGKGVTNEKLFF
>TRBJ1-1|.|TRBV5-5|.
TGTGCCAGCAGCCTGGGAGGGAAGAACACTGAAGCTTTCTTT
CASSLGGKNTEAFF
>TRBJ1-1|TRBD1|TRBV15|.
TGTGCCACCAGCACCGCGGGACAGCCGAACACTGAAGCTTTCTTT
CATSTAGQPNTEAFF
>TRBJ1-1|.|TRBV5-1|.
TGCGCCAGCAGCTTAGGACTGTACACTGAAGCTTTCTTT
CASSLGLYTEAFF
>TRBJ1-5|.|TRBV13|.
TGTGCCAGCAGCTTGTCCCCAGATCAGCCCCAGCATTTT
CASSLSPDQPQHF
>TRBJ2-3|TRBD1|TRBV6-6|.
TGTGCCAGCAGTCGACGACAGGGGGCTGCGGATACGCAGTATTTT
CASSRRQGAADTQYF
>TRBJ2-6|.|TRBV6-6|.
TGTGCCATAACTAGGGCTGGGGCCAACGTCCTGACTTTC
CAITRAGANVLTF
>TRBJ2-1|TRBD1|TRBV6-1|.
TGTGCCAGCAGTGTCCGGGACAGCACGTACAATGAGCAGTTCTTC
CASSVRDSTYNEQFF
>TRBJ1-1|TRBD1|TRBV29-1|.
TGCAGCGTTGAACCGACAGGGTACACTGAAGCTTTCTTT
CSVEPTGYTEAFF
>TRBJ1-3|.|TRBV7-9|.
TGTGCCAGCAGCCCCCTTGATGTCCCCCCAACTTCGGTTGGAAACACCATATATTTT
CASSPLDVPPTSVGNTIYF
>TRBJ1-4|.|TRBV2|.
TGTGCCAGCAGTATAGAGGACGGGACCCTATCAAAACTGTTTTTT
CASSIEDGTLSKLFF
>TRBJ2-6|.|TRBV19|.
TGTGCCAGTAGTGAGGCGGGGTCCTCTGGGGCCAACGTCCTGACTTTC
CASSEAGSSGANVLTF
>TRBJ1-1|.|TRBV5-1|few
TGCGCCAGCAGCTCGGACATAAACACTGAAGCTTTCTTT
CASSSDINTEAFF
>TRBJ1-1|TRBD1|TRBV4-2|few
TGTGCCAGCAGCCAAGCGGGGACAGGGGCTGAAGCTTTCTTT
CASSQAGTGAEAFF
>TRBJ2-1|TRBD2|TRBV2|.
TGTGCCACCACCCACCTAGCGGGGGGGATCAATGAGCAGTTCTTC
CATTHLAGGINEQFF
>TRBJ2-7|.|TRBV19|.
TGTGCCAGTAGTATAGGGCCAACCTACGAGCAGTACTTC
CASSIGPTYEQYF
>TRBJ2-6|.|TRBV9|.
TGTGCCAGCAGCTGGGGGGCATACTCTGGGGCCAACGTCCTGACTTTC
CASSWGAYSGANVLTF
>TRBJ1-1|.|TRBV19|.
TGTGCCAGTAGTTTGGACAGAGTGAACACTGAAGCTTTCTTT
CASSLDRVNTEAFF
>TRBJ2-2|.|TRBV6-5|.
TGTGCCAGCAGTTACCCCCCCCCAGGGGGGACCGGGGAGCTGTTTTTT
CASSYPPPGGTGELFF
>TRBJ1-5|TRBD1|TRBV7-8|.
TGTGCCAGCAGCTTAGCGCTTGGGACAGGGATTAAGCCCCAGCATTTT
CASSLALGTGIKPQHF
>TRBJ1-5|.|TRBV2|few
TGTGCCAGCACCTCGGGGGCATATCAGCCCCAGCATTTT
CASTSGAYQPQHF
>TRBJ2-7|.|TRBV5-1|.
TGCGCCAGCAGCTTGGAGGGGAGGGGGAACTACGAGCAGTACTTC
CASSLEGRGNYEQYF